The 13 T cell receptor beta chains listed next were all sequenced from one sample in a study of OX40 agonist ivuxolimab in advanced cancers. Data came from immunoSEQ multiplex PCR; TCRdb stores just in-frame clones and leaves some out. The data show approximately 22,000 clones, under 90% seen once. Material: CD4+ or CD8+ T cells sorted from blood, obtained in a trial of the OX40 agonist ivuxolimab. The source of these receptors is an adult with an advanced solid tumor such as melanoma, head and neck, liver or kidney cancer.

Ten or more counts support this clone. The gene calls are TRBV14 and TRBJ2-5; D unclear. This CDR3 has 14 residues. Trimming pared 2 bases from V and 0 bases from J, leaving 7 bases between. Looked up from germline, CDR1 is SGHDN and CDR2 is FVKESK. In nucleotides, the CDR3 is TGTGCCAGCAGCCAAACCCGGGACCAAGAGACCCAGTACTTC. This codes for CASSQTRDQETQYF.

This sequence joins TRBV30 and TRBJ2-2; D ambiguous. Germline CDR1 GTSNPN, CDR2 SVGIG (reference sequence). Trimming left V 4 bases short and J 2 bases short, with 11 bases between. The CDR3 covers 14 residues. The CDR3 region is CAWKLDYNTGELFF. The CDR3 DNA is TGTGCCTGGAAGCTGGATTACAACACCGGGGAGCTGTTTTTT.

This chain joins TRBV29-1 and TRBJ2-3; 12 nucleotides align to TRBD1. This CDR3 is built from 14 residues. V shed 6 bases, J shed 4 bases, and the junction held 5 bases outside the gene matches. The germline V gene encodes CDR1 SQVTM and CDR2 ANQGSEA. The CDR3 coding sequence is TGCAGCGTCGTGGGACAGGGGGCACCAGATACGCAGTATTTT. Translation gives CSVVGQGAPDTQYF.

The rearrangement uses TRBV6-5 and TRBJ2-2; 7 nucleotides agree with TRBD1. Trimming took 8 bases from V and 3 from J; bases not matched to a gene: 9. The CDR3 sequence is 15 residues long. Germline loops: CDR1 MNHEY, CDR2 SVGAGI. In DNA form, the CDR3 reads TGTGCCAGCCACAGGGGTGCCGTGGACACCGGGGAGCTGTTTTTT. The encoded protein is CASHRGAVDTGELFF.

This sequence joins TRBV19 and TRBJ1-4, with D unresolved. V was cut by 2 bases and J by 11 bases, with 18 bases left in between. Looked up from germline, CDR1 is LNHDA and CDR2 is SQIVND (reference sequence). The CDR3 sequence is 15 residues long. The CDR3 bases are TGTGCCAGTAGTATAAGAGAGGAGATCCTAGGGAAACTGTTTTTT. Encoded protein: CASSIREEILGKLFF. Supplemented by reference TRBV19 and TRBJ1-4, the full variable domain reads DGGITQSPKYLFRKEGQNVTLSCEQNLNHDAMYWYRQDPGQGLRLIYYSQIVNDFQKGDIAEGYSVSREKKESFPLTVTSAQKNPTAFYLCASSIREEILGKLFFGSGTQLSVL.

The chain has TRBV29-1 and TRBJ2-7; 10 bases map to TRBD1. This CDR3 region has 15 residues. V was clipped by 4 bases and J by 3 bases; unmatched bases: 9. Germline-derived CDR1 and CDR2 are SQVTM and ANQGSEA. This CDR3 is CSVVWWDRGIYEQYF. The CDR3 region has the DNA TGCAGCGTTGTATGGTGGGACAGGGGTATCTACGAGCAGTACTTC.

There are a few counts of this clone. This rearrangement joins TRBV6-5 to TRBJ1-1; 10 positions match TRBD1. The V and J ends lost 4 bases and 0 bases, in that order; junction bases with no gene match: 2. The germline V gene has CDR1 MNHEY and CDR2 SVGAGI. The CDR3 contains 15 residues. The chain's CDR3 is CASSWDRGMNTEAFF. CDR3 DNA sequence: TGTGCCAGCAGTTGGGACAGGGGCATGAACACTGAAGCTTTCTTT.

The chain has TRBV7-7 and TRBJ2-5; a weak D match, TRBD1 (6 bases). Germline-derived CDR1 and CDR2 are SSHAT and FNYEAQ (reference sequence). The CDR3 is 13 residues long. The ends were cut back, 5 bases at V and 5 bases at J, with 12 bases in the middle. CDR3: CASSGDIRETQYF. Here the CDR3 DNA reads TGTGCCAGCAGCGGGGACATTCGGGAGACCCAGTACTTC.

The chain combines TRBV7-2 with TRBJ1-2; D might be TRBD1 (5 bases). Trimming removed 6 bases from V and 5 bases from J, with 19 bases in between. The germline V gene encodes CDR1 SGHTA and CDR2 FQGNSA. CDR3 size: 15 residues. CDR3 loop: CASSQGVTGLYGYTF. As DNA, the CDR3 is TGTGCCAGCAGTCAAGGGGTCACTGGGTTATATGGCTACACCTTC.

This chain joins TRBV6-1 and TRBJ1-1; 9 nucleotides agree with TRBD1. This CDR3 region has 16 residues. The junction had 8 bases not matched to a gene; V was cut back by 3 bases and J by 3 bases. Germline lookup yields CDR1 MNHNS and CDR2 SASEGT. DNA for the CDR3: TGTGCCAGCAGTGAGGGACAGGGAGGGTGGTACACTGAAGCTTTCTTT. The encoded protein is CASSEGQGGWYTEAFF.

The chain uses TRBV4-2 and TRBJ2-2, with unresolved D. CDR1 is LGHNA and CDR2 is YNFKEQ in the germline V gene. This CDR3 region has 18 residues. Trimming took off 0 bases at V and 1 base at J, with 15 bases between the two ends. CDR3 bases: TGTGCCAGCAGCCAAGATGTAGAGTACAGTCAGAACACCGGGGAGCTGTTTTTT. Amino acid sequence: CASSQDVEYSQNTGELFF.

This chain uses TRBV6-1 with TRBJ2-1, with D tentatively TRBD1 or TRBD2 (5 bases each). Germline CDR1 MNHNS, CDR2 SASEGT. CDR3 length: 15 amino acids. Trimming cost V 2 bases and J 4 bases, with 12 bases left between them. DNA of the CDR3: TGTGCCAGCAGTGAATGGGACCGAGGGTACAATGAGCAGTTCTTC. It is translated as CASSEWDRGYNEQFF.

This chain links TRBV2 with TRBJ1-4; D gene uncertain. V lost 9 bases and J 0 bases, leaving 14 bases between the germline ends. CDR1 and CDR2 from the germline V gene are SNHLY and FYNNEI. The CDR3 runs to 15 residues. In nucleotides, the CDR3 is TGTGCCAGTAGAGTCAGTGAGGCAACTAATGAAAAACTGTTTTTT. Translation gives CASRVSEATNEKLFF.